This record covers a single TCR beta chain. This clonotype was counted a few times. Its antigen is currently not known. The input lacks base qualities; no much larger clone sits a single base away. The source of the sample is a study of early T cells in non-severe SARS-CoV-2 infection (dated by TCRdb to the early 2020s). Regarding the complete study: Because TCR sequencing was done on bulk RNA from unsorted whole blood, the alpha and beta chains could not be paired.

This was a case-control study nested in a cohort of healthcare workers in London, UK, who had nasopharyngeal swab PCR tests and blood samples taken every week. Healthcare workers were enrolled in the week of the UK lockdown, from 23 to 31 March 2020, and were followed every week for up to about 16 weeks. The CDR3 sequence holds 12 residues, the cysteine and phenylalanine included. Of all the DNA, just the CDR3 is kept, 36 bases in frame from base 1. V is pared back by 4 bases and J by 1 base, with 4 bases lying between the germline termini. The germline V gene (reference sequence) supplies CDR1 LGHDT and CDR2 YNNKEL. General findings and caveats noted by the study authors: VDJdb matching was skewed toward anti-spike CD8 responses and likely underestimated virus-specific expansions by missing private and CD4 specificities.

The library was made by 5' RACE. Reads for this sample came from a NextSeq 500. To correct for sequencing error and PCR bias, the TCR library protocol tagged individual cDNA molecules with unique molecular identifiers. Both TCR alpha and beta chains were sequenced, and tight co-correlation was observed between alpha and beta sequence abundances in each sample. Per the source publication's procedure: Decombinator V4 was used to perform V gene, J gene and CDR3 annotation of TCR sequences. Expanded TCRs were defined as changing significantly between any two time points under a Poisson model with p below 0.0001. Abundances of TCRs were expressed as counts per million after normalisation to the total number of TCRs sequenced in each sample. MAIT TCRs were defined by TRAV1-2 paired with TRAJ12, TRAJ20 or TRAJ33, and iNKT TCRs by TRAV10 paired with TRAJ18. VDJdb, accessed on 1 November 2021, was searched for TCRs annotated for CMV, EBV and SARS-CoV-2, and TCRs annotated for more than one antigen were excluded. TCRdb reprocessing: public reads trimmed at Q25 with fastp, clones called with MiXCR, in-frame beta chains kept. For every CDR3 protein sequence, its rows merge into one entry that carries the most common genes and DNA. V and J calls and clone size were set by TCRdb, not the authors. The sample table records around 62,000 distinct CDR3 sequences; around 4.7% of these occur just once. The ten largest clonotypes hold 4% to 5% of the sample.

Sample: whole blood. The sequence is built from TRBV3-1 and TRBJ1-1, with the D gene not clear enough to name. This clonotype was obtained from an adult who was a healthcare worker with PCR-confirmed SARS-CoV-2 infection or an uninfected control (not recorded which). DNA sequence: TGTGCCAGCAGCCCCTCGAACACTGAAGCTTTCTTT. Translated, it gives CASSPSNTEAFF.